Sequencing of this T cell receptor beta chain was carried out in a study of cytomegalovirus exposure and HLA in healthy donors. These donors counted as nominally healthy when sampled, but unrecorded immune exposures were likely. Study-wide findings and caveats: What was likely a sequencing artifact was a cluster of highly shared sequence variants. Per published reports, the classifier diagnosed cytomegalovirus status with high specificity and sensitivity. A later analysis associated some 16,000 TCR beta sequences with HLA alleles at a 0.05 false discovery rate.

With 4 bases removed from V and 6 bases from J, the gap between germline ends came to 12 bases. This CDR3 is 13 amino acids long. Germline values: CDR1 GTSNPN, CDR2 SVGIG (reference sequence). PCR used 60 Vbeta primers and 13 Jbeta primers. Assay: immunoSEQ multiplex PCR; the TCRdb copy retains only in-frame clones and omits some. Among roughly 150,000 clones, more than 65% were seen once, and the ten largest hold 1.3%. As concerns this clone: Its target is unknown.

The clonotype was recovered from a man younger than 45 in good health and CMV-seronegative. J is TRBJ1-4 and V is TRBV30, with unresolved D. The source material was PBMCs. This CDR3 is CAWNARFDEKLFF. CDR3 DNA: TGTGCCTGGAACGCCAGGTTCGATGAAAAACTGTTTTTT.